This T cell receptor (beta chain) was sequenced in a study of blood T cell repertoires in COVID-19. As for the study in general: From the United States, Italy and Spain came samples of acute and convalescent COVID-19. From T cells, B-cell-depleted T cells, or PBMCs came the material, which was cDNA or gDNA.

Recruited during active infection, patients (from Seattle) were subsequently followed longitudinally. Per the original data handling: Reference gene primers were amplified, and this amplification served to estimate nucleated cell counts. The protocol was immunoSEQ multiplex PCR, while the TCRdb copy is restricted to in-frame clones and leaves out a portion. That table is the source of V, J and clone size, and D and trimming were worked out from the DNA. The sample holds a few hundred thousand clones, about 87% seen once. The V end was cut by 7 bases, the J end by 2 bases, with 9 bases between. The length of the CDR3 is 12 residues. Germline loops: CDR1 SQVTM, CDR2 ANQGSEA.

The chain couples TRBV29-1 to TRBJ1-3; tentatively, D is TRBD1 (6 bases). This TCR derives from a woman aged 45-59 years with COVID-19, enrolled during active disease. Sequencing was done on a sample of peripheral blood. CDR3 sequence (DNA): TGCAGCGGACGGACAGCTGGAAACACCATATATTTT. Its protein product is CSGRTAGNTIYF. The full variable domain, rest sourced from reference TRBV29-1 and TRBJ1-3, is SAVISQKPSRDICQRGTSLTIQCQVDSQVTMMFWYRQQPGQSLTLIATANQGSEATYESGFVIDKFPISRPNLTFSTLTVSNMSPEDSSIYLCSGRTAGNTIYFGEGSWLTVV.